The 7 T cell receptor beta chains below were found in one sample sequenced in a study of sequential checkpoint blockade in melanoma. Profiling relied on immunoSEQ multiplex PCR, and the TCRdb table lists in-frame clones only, not all of them. The repertoire consists of fewer than 15,000 clones, with approximately 62% occurring once and the leading ten covering 22%. Treatment here: randomized to nivolumab then ipilimumab (arm A) or the reverse (arm B). The starting material was CD8+ T cells sorted from blood (inferred from file names), obtained from a patient given nivolumab and ipilimumab in sequence. All receptors derive from a human donor with melanoma.

V gene TRBV7-3 combines with J gene TRBJ1-1, with no clear D. The CDR3 spans 18 residues. Germline CDR1 reads SGHTA; CDR2 reads FQGTGA. V lost 5 bases, J lost 3 bases, and 25 bases lay in between. The CDR3 sequence is CASSPNGGRARLDTEAFF. CDR3 nucleotide sequence: TGTGCCAGCAGCCCAAACGGTGGGCGGGCGCGCCTGGACACTGAAGCTTTCTTT.

CDR3 DNA sequence: TGCGCCAGCAGCCTCTACTCCGACAGGGATCGCACAGATACGCAGTATTTT. This codes for CASSLYSDRDRTDTQYF. This sequence joins TRBV5-1 and TRBJ2-3; TRBD1 matches 7 bases. The V gene end was trimmed by 4 bases and the J gene end by 1 base; junction bases not matched to a gene: 12. Germline V gene data show CDR1 as SGHRS and CDR2 as YFSETQ. This CDR3 spans 17 amino acids.

By share, this clone ranks as medium-sized. The chain couples TRBV5-1 to TRBJ1-1; D is undetermined. There are 14 residues in the CDR3. V gave up 0 bases and J gave up 3 bases, with 9 bases separating them. Germline CDR1 reads SGHRS; CDR2 reads YFSETQ. The CDR3 sequence is CASSLAWPDTEAFF. The CDR3 region has the DNA TGCGCCAGCAGCTTGGCGTGGCCAGACACTGAAGCTTTCTTT.

V usage is TRBV4-1 and J usage is TRBJ2-3, with 7 bases fitting TRBD1. J gave up 3 bases and V 4 bases, and 4 bases lay outside the gene matches. Germline-derived CDR1 and CDR2 are MGHRA and YSYEKL. This CDR3 has 14 residues. DNA of the CDR3: TGCGCCAGCAGCCTTCGACAGGGAACAGATACGCAGTATTTT. The encoded protein is CASSLRQGTDTQYF.

In its sample, this clone was seen a few times. The junction differs from germline at one of its ends, possibly a read error. The chain joins TRBV5-3 to TRBJ2-7; 7 nucleotides align to TRBD1. TRBV5-3 is an ORF, and what it does is uncertain. The CDR3 runs 12 residues. The CDR3 nucleotides are TGTGCCAGCAGCATACCCGGGACAGAGGCTCTCTTC. This encodes CASSIPGTEALF.

The V gene is TRBV11-1, the J gene TRBJ1-1, with D tentatively TRBD1 (6 bases). The CDR3 consists of 15 residues. From germline, CDR1 is SGHAT and CDR2 FQDESV (reference sequence). V lost 5 bases and J 0 bases, leaving 13 bases between the germline ends. The CDR3 coding sequence is TGTGCCAGCAGCACAGGGACGGGGATGAACACTGAAGCTTTCTTT. Translating gives CASSTGTGMNTEAFF.

The rearrangement joins TRBV2 to TRBJ1-5; TRBD1 is a possible D gene (6 bases). The CDR3 runs to 17 residues. V gave up 7 bases and J gave up 4 bases, with 23 bases separating them. Germline V gene lookup returns CDR1 SNHLY and CDR2 FYNNEI. This chain's CDR3 is CASTSSFTGGLNQPQHF. CDR3 bases: TGTGCCAGCACCTCTTCCTTTACCGGGGGGCTGAATCAGCCCCAGCATTTT.